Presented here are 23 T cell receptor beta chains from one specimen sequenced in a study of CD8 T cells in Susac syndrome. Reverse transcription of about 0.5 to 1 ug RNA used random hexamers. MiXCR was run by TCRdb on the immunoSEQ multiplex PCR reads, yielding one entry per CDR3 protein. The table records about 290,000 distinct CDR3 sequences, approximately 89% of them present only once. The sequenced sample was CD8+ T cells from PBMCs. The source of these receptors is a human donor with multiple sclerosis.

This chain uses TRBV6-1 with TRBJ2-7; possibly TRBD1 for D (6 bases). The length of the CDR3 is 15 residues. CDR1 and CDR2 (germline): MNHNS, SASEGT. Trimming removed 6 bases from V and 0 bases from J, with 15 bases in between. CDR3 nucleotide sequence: TGTGCCAGCAGGGATTCGCGACAGGCCTCCTACGAGCAGTACTTC. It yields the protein CASRDSRQASYEQYF.

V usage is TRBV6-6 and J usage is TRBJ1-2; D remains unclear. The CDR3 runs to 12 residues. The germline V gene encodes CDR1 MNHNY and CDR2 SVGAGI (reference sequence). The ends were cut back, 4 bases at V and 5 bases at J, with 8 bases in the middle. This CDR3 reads CASSLTQYGYTF. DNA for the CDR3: TGTGCCAGCAGTTTAACACAGTATGGCTACACCTTC.

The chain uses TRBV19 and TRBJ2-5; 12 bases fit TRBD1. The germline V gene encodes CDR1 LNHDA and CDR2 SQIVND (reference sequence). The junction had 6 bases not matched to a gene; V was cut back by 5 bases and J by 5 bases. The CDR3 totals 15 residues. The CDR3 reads CASSPWDRGQETQYF. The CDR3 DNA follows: TGTGCCAGTAGTCCCTGGGACAGGGGGCAGGAGACCCAGTACTTC.

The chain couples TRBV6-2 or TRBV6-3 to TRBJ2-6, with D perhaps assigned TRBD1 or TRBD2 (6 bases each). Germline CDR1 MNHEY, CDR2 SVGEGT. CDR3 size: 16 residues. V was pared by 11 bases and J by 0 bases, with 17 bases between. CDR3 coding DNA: TGTGCCGTCCGAGGGGGGACTGGCTCTGGGGCCAACGTCCTGACTTTC. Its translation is CAVRGGTGSGANVLTF.

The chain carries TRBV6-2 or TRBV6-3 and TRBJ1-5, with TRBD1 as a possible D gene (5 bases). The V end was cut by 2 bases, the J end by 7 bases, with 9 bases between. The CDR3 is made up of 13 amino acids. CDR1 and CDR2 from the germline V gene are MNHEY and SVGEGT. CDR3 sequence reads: CASSYGGWQPQHF. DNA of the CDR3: TGTGCCAGCAGTTACGGGGGATGGCAGCCCCAGCATTTT.

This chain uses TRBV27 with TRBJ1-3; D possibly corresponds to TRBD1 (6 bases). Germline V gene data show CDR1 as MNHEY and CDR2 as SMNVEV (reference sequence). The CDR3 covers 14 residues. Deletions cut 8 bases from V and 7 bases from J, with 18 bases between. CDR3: CASGLRGGYNTIYF. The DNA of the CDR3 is TGTGCCAGCGGACTACGGGGGGGCTACAACACCATATATTTT.

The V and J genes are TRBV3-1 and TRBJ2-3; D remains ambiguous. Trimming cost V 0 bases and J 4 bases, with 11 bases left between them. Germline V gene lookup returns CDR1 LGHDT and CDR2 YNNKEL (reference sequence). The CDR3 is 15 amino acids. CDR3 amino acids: CASSQDVRPADTQYF. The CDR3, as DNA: TGTGCCAGCAGCCAAGATGTGCGCCCCGCAGATACGCAGTATTTT.

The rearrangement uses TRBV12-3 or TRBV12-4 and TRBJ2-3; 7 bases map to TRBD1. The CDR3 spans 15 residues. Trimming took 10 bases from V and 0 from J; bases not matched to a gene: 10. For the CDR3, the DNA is TGTGCCACCCAAGGGGGCCACCCTAGCACAGATACGCAGTATTTT. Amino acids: CATQGGHPSTDTQYF.

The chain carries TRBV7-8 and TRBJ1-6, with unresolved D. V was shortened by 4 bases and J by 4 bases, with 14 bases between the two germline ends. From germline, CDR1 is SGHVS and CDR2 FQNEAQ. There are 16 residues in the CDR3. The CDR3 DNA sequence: TGTGCCAGCAGCTACGTCCGGGGAAGTTATAATTCACCCCTCCACTTT. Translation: CASSYVRGSYNSPLHF.

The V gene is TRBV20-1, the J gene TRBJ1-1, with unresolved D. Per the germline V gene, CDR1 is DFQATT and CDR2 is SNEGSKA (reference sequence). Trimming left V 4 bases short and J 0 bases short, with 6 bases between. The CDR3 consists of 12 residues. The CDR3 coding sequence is TGCAGTGCTAATTTCATGAACACTGAAGCTTTCTTT. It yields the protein CSANFMNTEAFF.

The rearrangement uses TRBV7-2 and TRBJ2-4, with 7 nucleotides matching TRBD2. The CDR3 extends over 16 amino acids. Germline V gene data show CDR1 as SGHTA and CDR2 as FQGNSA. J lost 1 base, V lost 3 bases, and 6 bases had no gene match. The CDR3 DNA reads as TGTGCCAGCAGCTTCCGACTAGCAGTCGCCAAAAACATTCAGTACTTC. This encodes CASSFRLAVAKNIQYF.

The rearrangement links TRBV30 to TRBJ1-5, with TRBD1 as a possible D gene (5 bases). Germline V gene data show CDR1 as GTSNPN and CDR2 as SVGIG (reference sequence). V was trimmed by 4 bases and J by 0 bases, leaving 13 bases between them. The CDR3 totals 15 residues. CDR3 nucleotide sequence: TGTGCCTGGACTTCCGGGACCCATAGCAATCAGCCCCAGCATTTT. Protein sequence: CAWTSGTHSNQPQHF.

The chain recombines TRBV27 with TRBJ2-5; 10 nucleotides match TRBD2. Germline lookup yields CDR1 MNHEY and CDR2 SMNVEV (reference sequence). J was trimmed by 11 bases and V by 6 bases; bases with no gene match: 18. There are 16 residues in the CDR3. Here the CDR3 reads CASSPGSGGADEIQYF. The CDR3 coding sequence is TGTGCCAGCAGCCCCGGAAGCGGGGGGGCCGATGAGATTCAGTACTTC.

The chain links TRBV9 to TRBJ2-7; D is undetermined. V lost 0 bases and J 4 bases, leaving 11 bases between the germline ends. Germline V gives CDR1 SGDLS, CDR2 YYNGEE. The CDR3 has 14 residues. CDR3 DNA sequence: TGTGCCAGCAGCGTAGGTCACACCTTTTACGAGCAGTACTTC. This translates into CASSVGHTFYEQYF.

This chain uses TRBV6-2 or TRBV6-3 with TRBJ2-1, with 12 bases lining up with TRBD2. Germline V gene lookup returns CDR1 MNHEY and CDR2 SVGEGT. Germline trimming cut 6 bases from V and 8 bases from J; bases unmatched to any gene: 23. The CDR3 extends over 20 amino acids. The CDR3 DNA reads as TGTGCCAGCAGCCTTATCCCGGGACTAGCGGGTAGCCGGGAGCAATATGAGCAGTTCTTC. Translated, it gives CASSLIPGLAGSREQYEQFF.

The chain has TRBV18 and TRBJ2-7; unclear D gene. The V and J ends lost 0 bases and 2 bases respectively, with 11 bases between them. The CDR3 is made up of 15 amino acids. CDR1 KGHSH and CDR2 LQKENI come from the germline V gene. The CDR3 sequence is CASSPPTGATYEQYF. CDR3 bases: TGTGCCAGCTCACCACCGACGGGTGCTACCTACGAGCAGTACTTC.

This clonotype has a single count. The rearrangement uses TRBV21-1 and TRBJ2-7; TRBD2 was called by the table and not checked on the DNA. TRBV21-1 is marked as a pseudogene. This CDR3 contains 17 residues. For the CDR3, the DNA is TGTGCCAGCCAAGCAAATTTTCTCGCGGGGGGCCCTTACGAGCAGTACTTC. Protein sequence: CASQANFLAGGPYEQYF.

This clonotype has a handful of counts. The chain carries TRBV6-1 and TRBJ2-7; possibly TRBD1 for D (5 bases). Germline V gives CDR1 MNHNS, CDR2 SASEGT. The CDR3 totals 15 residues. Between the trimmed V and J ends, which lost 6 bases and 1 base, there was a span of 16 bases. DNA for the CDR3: TGTGCCAGCAGATCCCAGGGAATGGCGTCCTACGAGCAGTACTTC. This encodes CASRSQGMASYEQYF.

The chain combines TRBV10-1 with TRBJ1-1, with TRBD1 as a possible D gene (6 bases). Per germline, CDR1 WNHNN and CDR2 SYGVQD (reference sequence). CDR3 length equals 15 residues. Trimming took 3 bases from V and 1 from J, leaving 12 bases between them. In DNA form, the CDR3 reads TGCGCCAGCAGTGAACCGGGACACACGAACACTGAAGCTTTCTTT. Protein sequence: CASSEPGHTNTEAFF.

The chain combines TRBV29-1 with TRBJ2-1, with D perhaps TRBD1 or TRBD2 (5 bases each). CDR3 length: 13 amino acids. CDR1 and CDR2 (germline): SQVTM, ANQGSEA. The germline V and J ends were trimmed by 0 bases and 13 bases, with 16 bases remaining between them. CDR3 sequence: CSVEDEAGTLQFF. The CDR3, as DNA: TGCAGCGTTGAAGACGAGGCCGGGACCCTACAGTTCTTC.

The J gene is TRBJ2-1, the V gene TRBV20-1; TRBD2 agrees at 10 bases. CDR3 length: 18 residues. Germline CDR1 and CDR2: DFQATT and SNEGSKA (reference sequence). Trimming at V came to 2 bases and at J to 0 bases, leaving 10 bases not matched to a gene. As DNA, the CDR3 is TGCAGTGCTAGACCCCCCTGGACTAGCGGAAGCTCCTACAATGAGCAGTTCTTC. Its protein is CSARPPWTSGSSYNEQFF.

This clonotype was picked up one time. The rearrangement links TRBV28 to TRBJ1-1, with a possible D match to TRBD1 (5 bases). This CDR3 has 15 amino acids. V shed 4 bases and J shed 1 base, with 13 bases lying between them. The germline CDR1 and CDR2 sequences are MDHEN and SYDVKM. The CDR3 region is CASSYPGRGNTEAFF. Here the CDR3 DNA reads TGTGCCAGCAGTTATCCGGGACGAGGGAACACTGAAGCTTTCTTT.

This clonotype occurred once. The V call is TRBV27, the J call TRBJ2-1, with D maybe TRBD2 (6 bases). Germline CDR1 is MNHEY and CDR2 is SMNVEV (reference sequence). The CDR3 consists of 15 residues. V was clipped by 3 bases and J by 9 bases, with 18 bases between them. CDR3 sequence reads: CASSFVTRARAEQFF. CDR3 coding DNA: TGTGCCAGCAGTTTTGTGACTAGGGCCCGGGCTGAGCAGTTCTTC.